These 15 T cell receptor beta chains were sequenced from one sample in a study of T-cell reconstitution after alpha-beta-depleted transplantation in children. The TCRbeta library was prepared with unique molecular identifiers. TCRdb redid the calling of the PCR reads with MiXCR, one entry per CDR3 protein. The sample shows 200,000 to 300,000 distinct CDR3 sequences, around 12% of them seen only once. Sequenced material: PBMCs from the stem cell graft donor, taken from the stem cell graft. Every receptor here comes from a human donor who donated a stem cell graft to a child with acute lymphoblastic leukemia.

The CDR3 is CASSFRVTVSYNSPLHF. The CDR3 bases are TGTGCCAGCAGTTTCAGGGTGACAGTCTCCTATAATTCACCCCTCCACTTT. The gene calls are TRBV27 and TRBJ1-6; tentative D call: TRBD1 (5 bases). Germline V gives CDR1 MNHEY, CDR2 SMNVEV (reference sequence). V was cut by 3 bases and J by 0 bases, with 12 bases left in between. There are 17 residues in the CDR3.

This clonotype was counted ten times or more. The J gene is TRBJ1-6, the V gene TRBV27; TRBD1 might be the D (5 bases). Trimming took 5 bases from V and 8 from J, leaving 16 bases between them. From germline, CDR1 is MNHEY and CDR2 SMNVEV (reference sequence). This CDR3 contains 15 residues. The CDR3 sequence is CASSPRGRGDSPLHF. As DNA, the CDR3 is TGTGCCAGCAGTCCAAGAGGACGGGGGGATTCACCCCTCCACTTT.

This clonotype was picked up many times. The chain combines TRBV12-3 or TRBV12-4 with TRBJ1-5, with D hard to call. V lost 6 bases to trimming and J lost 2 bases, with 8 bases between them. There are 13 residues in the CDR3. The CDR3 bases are TGTGCCAGCAGCCCCTCGGGCAATCAGCCCCAGCATTTT. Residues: CASSPSGNQPQHF.

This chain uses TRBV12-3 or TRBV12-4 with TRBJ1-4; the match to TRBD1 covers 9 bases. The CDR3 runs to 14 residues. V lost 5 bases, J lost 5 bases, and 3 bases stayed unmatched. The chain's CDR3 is CASSPGTGNEKLFF. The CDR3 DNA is TGTGCCAGCAGTCCGGGGACAGGGAATGAAAAACTGTTTTTT.

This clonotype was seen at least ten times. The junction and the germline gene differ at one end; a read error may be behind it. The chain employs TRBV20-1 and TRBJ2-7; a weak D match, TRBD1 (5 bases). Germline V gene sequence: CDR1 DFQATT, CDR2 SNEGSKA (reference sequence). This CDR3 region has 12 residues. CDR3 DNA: TGCAGTGCCCTAACAGGTCCCTATGAGCAGTACTTC. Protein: CSALTGPYEQYF.

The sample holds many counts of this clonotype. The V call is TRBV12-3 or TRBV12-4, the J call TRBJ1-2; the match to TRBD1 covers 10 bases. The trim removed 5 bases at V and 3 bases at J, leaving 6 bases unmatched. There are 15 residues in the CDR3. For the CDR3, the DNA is TGTGCCAGCAGTGCCGCAGGACAGGGGGACTATGGCTACACCTTC. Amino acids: CASSAAGQGDYGYTF.

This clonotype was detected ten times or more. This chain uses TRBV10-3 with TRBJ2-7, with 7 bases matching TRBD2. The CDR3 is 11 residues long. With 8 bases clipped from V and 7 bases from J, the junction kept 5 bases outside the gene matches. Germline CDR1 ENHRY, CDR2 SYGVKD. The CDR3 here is CAIGTGGEQYF. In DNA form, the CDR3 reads TGTGCCATCGGAACCGGGGGGGAGCAGTACTTC.

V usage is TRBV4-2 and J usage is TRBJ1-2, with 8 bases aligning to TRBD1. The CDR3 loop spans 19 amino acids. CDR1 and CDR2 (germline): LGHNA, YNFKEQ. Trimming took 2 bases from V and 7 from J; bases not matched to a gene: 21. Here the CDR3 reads CASSQFLAGQGIASGGYTF. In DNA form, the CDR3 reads TGTGCCAGCAGCCAATTCCTCGCCGGACAGGGTATCGCCTCGGGTGGCTACACCTTC.

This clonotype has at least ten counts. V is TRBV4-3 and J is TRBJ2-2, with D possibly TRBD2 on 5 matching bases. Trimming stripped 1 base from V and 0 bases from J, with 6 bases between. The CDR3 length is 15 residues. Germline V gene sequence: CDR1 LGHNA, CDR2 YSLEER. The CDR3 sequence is CASSQGGTNTGELFF. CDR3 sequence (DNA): TGCGCCAGCAGCCAAGGAGGGACGAACACCGGGGAGCTGTTTTTT.

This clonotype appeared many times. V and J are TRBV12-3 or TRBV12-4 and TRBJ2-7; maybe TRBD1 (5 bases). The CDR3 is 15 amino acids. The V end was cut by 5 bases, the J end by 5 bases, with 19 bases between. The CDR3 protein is CASSVDGARADEQYF. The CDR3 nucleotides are TGTGCCAGCAGTGTTGACGGAGCCAGGGCGGACGAGCAGTACTTC.

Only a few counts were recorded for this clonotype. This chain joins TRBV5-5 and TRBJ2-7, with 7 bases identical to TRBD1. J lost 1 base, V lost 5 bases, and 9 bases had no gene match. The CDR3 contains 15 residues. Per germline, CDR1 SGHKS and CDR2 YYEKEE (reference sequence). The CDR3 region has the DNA TGTGCCAGCAGACTACAGGGGACGACTTCCTACGAGCAGTACTTC. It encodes CASRLQGTTSYEQYF.

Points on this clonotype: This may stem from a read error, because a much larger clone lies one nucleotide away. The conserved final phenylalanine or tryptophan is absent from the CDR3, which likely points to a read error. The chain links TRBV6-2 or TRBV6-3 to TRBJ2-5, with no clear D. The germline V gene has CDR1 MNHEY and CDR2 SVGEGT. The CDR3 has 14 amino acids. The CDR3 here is CASSLLLNQGTQYL. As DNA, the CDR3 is TGTGCCAGCAGTTTACTGCTCAATCAAGGGACCCAGTACTTA.

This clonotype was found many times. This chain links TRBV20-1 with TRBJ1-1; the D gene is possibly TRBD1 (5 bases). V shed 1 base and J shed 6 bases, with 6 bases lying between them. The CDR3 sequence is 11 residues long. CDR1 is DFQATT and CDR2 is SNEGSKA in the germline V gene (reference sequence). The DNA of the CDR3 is TGCAGTGCTAGAGGGGGGGCTGAAGCTTTCTTT. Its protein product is CSARGGAEAFF.

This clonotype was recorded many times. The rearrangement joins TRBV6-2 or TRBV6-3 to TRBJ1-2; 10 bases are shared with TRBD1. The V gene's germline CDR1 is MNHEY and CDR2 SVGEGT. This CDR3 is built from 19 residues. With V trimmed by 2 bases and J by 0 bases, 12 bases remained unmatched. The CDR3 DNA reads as TGTGCCAGCAGTTACCCTGTTGGGACAGGGGCTCCTCCTAACTATGGCTACACCTTC. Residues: CASSYPVGTGAPPNYGYTF.

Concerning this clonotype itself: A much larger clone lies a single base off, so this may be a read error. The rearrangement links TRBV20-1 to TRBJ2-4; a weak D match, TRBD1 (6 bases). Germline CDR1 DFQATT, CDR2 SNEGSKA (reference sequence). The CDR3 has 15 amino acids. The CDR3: CSASTGLLAKTIQYF. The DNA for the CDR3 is TGCAGTGCTAGTACAGGGCTTTTAGCCAAAACCATTCAGTACTTC.